These 24 T cell receptor beta chains share one sample of origin, sequenced in a study of T cell responses to AZD1222 COVID-19 vaccine. TCRdb's table, derived via immunoSEQ multiplex PCR, lists solely in-frame clones and lacks some. The data show under 150,000 clones, roughly 91% seen once. Sequencing was performed on peripheral blood, taken on day 0 of AZD1222 vaccination. These receptors were taken from an adult in good health.

The count of this clone is one. This rearrangement joins TRBV18 to TRBJ1-5, with D unresolved. This CDR3 is built from 13 residues. Germline V gives CDR1 KGHSH, CDR2 LQKENI. V was pared by 3 bases and J by 4 bases, with 7 bases between. The CDR3 is CASSPGPNQPQHF. The CDR3 region has the DNA TGTGCCAGCTCACCTGGACCAAATCAGCCCCAGCATTTT.

This chain connects TRBV28 to TRBJ2-3; TRBD2 matches at 8 bases. The J segment lost 8 bases and the V segment lost 7 bases, leaving 11 bases of the junction unmatched. Germline assignment: CDR1 MDHEN and CDR2 SYDVKM. The CDR3 extends over 14 amino acids. CDR3 residues: CASIQGTGGSTQYF. For the CDR3, the DNA is TGTGCCAGCATCCAGGGGACGGGGGGGAGTACGCAGTATTTT.

The chain employs TRBV5-4 and TRBJ1-1, with D tentatively TRBD1 (6 bases). Germline V gene lookup returns CDR1 SGHNT and CDR2 YYREEE (reference sequence). The CDR3 is made up of 14 amino acids. V dropped 4 bases and J dropped 1 base, with 11 bases sitting between them. The CDR3 DNA reads TGTGCCAGCAGCCCCTTGACAGGGAACACTGAAGCTTTCTTT. Its protein is CASSPLTGNTEAFF.

V and J are TRBV5-1 and TRBJ1-6; D not certain. In germline, CDR1 is SGHRS, CDR2 YFSETQ. Trimming removed 0 bases from V and 2 bases from J, with 9 bases in between. This CDR3 comprises 16 residues. CDR3 in DNA: TGCGCCAGCAGCTTGGATGCTATCCCCTATAATTCACCCCTCCACTTT. It specifies CASSLDAIPYNSPLHF.

The chain carries TRBV7-8 and TRBJ2-6; 8 bases align to TRBD1. With 4 bases clipped from V and 4 bases from J, the junction kept 3 bases outside the gene matches. Germline CDR1 reads SGHVS; CDR2 reads FQNEAQ. This CDR3 is 15 amino acids long. The CDR3 loop is CASSWTGIGANVLTF. As DNA, the CDR3 is TGTGCCAGCAGCTGGACAGGGATAGGGGCCAACGTCCTGACTTTC. The full variable domain, rest sourced from reference TRBV7-8 and TRBJ2-6, is GAGVSQSPRYKVAKRGQDVALRCDPISGHVSLFWYQQALGQGPEFLTYFQNEAQLDKSGLPSDRFFAERPEGSVSTLKIQRTQQEDSAVYLCASSWTGIGANVLTFGAGSRLTVL.

This sequence joins TRBV7-9 and TRBJ2-3; D remains unclear. Trimming pared 5 bases from V and 1 base from J, leaving 13 bases between. The length of the CDR3 is 15 residues. Germline-derived CDR1 and CDR2 are SEHNR and FQNEAQ (reference sequence). CDR3 protein: CASSRRVERTDTQYF. The CDR3 DNA is TGTGCCAGCAGCCGCCGGGTAGAACGCACAGATACGCAGTATTTT.

In this sample, this clone turned up a few times. This chain joins TRBV4-2 and TRBJ2-7, with 7 bases aligning to TRBD2. V gave up 1 base and J gave up 5 bases; unmatched junction bases: 5. CDR1 LGHNA and CDR2 YNFKEQ come from the germline V gene. The CDR3 sequence is 14 residues long. CDR3 DNA sequence: TGTGCCAGCAGCCAAGCAGCGGGAAGGGACGAGCAGTACTTC. This translates into CASSQAAGRDEQYF.

Here the CDR3 reads CASSLSGRGPQHF. The CDR3 nucleotides are TGTGCCAGCAGCTTATCGGGTCGAGGGCCCCAGCATTTT. This rearrangement joins TRBV5-6 to TRBJ1-5, with no clear D. CDR3 length equals 13 residues. Trimming removed 2 bases at V and 9 bases at J, with 12 bases between. Germline-derived CDR1 and CDR2 are SGHDT and YYEEEE.

This chain joins TRBV29-1 and TRBJ2-7; 7 bases map to TRBD2. Germline CDR1 SQVTM, CDR2 ANQGSEA. The CDR3 runs to 13 residues. J lost 3 bases, V lost 0 bases, and 2 bases had no gene match. The CDR3 DNA reads as TGCAGCGTTGAAGATCGGGGGGTCTACGAGCAGTACTTC. Protein sequence: CSVEDRGVYEQYF.

The J gene is TRBJ2-5, the V gene TRBV18; D might be TRBD2 (5 bases). CDR3 length: 15 residues. V lost 6 bases and J lost 2, with 16 bases in between. Germline V lookup: CDR1 KGHSH, CDR2 LQKENI. CDR3: CASSPVGLLQETQYF. CDR3 sequence (DNA): TGTGCCAGCTCTCCCGTTGGACTGCTACAAGAGACCCAGTACTTC.

V usage is TRBV4-1 and J usage is TRBJ1-1; D perhaps matches TRBD1 (6 bases). CDR1 MGHRA and CDR2 YSYEKL come from the germline V gene. The CDR3 spans 14 residues. V lost 2 bases, J lost 5 bases, and 12 bases lay in between. The CDR3 DNA reads TGCGCCAGCAGCCAACCCAGAGGGGGGACTGAAGCTTTCTTT. Protein: CASSQPRGGTEAFF.

This chain joins TRBV6-4 and TRBJ1-1; tentatively, D is TRBD1 (5 bases). Germline V gene data show CDR1 as MRHNA and CDR2 as SNTAGT. The CDR3 spans 13 residues. V was clipped by 6 bases and J by 3 bases, with 11 bases between them. DNA for the CDR3: TGTGCCAGCAGCCGGGGCCAGGACACTGAAGCTTTCTTT. Protein product: CASSRGQDTEAFF.

The genes are TRBV15 and TRBJ2-1; D uncertain. V was cut by 1 base and J by 2 bases, with 12 bases left in between. The germline CDR1 and CDR2 sequences are LNHNV and YYDKDF (reference sequence). CDR3 size: 16 residues. In DNA form, the CDR3 reads TGTGCCACCAGCAGAGCTGAACTTAGCCCCTACAATGAGCAGTTCTTC. Its translation: CATSRAELSPYNEQFF. The full variable domain, in which reference TRBV15 and TRBJ2-1 provide the parts outside the CDR3, is DAMVIQNPRYQVTQFGKPVTLSCSQTLNHNVMYWYQQKSSQAPKLLFHYYDKDFNNEADTPDNFQSRRPNTSFCFLDIRSPGLGDTAMYLCATSRAELSPYNEQFFGPGTRLTVL.

The chain employs TRBV27 and TRBJ1-1; 8 bases agree with TRBD1. The CDR3 covers 14 residues. CDR1 and CDR2 (germline): MNHEY, SMNVEV (reference sequence). With 1 base clipped from V and 4 bases from J, the junction kept 2 bases outside the gene matches. CDR3 residues: CASSLLQGGTEAFF. CDR3 DNA: TGTGCCAGCAGTTTATTACAGGGGGGCACTGAAGCTTTCTTT.

The chain carries TRBV12-3 or TRBV12-4 and TRBJ1-1; D is ambiguous. This CDR3 has 13 amino acids. The V end lost 0 bases, the J end lost 1 base, and 3 bases lay between the germline ends. The CDR3 region is CASSLARNTEAFF. The CDR3 coding sequence is TGTGCCAGCAGTTTAGCCAGGAACACTGAAGCTTTCTTT.

The chain recombines TRBV11-2 with TRBJ1-4, with 7 bases matching TRBD1. The J segment lost 4 bases and the V segment lost 5 bases, leaving 7 bases of the junction unmatched. Germline V gene lookup returns CDR1 SGHAT and CDR2 FQNNGV. CDR3 length: 15 residues. The CDR3 sequence is CASSPWTGVNEKLFF. As DNA, the CDR3 is TGTGCCAGCAGCCCTTGGACAGGAGTTAATGAAAAACTGTTTTTT.

J is TRBJ1-2 and V is TRBV6-5; 7 bases are a match to TRBD1. Trimming at V came to 6 bases and at J to 7 bases, leaving 11 bases not matched to a gene. The germline V gene encodes CDR1 MNHEY and CDR2 SVGAGI. The CDR3 runs 14 residues. The CDR3 protein is CASSGTATWSGYTF. DNA of the CDR3: TGTGCCAGCAGCGGGACAGCCACTTGGTCTGGCTACACCTTC.

The V call is TRBV6-6, the J call TRBJ1-1, with 8 bases that match TRBD1. Per the germline V gene, CDR1 is MNHNY and CDR2 is SVGAGI (reference sequence). Trimming removed 5 bases from V and 9 bases from J; junction bases left unmatched: 5. This CDR3 has 12 residues. The CDR3 sequence is CASSARQGKAFF. Here the CDR3 DNA reads TGTGCCAGCAGTGCAAGACAGGGGAAAGCTTTCTTT.

The count of this clone is one. The chain carries TRBV24-1 and TRBJ2-7; 8 bases are a match to TRBD1. Germline assignment: CDR1 KGHDR and CDR2 SFDVKD. This CDR3 has 17 residues. Trimming at V came to 4 bases and at J to 3 bases, leaving 13 bases not matched to a gene. The CDR3 DNA is TGTGCCACCAGTGAATGCGAACAGGGGGAAGGTTGCTACGAGCAGTACTTC. The encoded protein is CATSECEQGEGCYEQYF.

V and J are TRBV6-5 and TRBJ2-2, with a tentative D call TRBD2 (6 bases). Trimming stripped 0 bases from V and 7 bases from J, with 12 bases between. Germline CDR1 is MNHEY and CDR2 is SVGAGI. This CDR3 contains 15 residues. CDR3 DNA sequence: TGTGCCAGCAGTTACTCGATAGCGGCGGACGGGGAGCTGTTTTTT. Translating it yields CASSYSIAADGELFF.

The chain is built from TRBV3-1 (or the pseudogene TRBV3-2) and TRBJ1-2, with 9 bases that match TRBD1. CDR1 and CDR2 (germline): LGHDT, YNNKEL (reference sequence). The CDR3 is 18 amino acids. Unmatched junction bases numbered 14, after V lost 4 bases and J lost 2 bases. The CDR3 is CASSPSDRGRSKNYGYTF. The CDR3 DNA reads TGTGCCAGCAGCCCCTCGGACAGGGGTCGAAGTAAGAACTATGGCTACACCTTC.

Here the CDR3 DNA reads TGTGCCAGCAAGTCGCAGGGAGGGAGCAGTGGCTATGGCTACACCTTC. Translated, it gives CASKSQGGSSGYGYTF. The rearrangement uses TRBV2 and TRBJ1-2; D might be TRBD1 (5 bases). The CDR3 totals 16 residues. The germline V gene has CDR1 SNHLY and CDR2 FYNNEI. The V gene lost 7 bases and the J gene lost 4 bases, with 22 bases spanning the gap.

V is TRBV5-1 and J is TRBJ1-4; 8 bases map to TRBD1. Germline V gene lookup returns CDR1 SGHRS and CDR2 YFSETQ. The CDR3 extends over 15 amino acids. J gave up 5 bases and V 5 bases, and 8 bases lay outside the gene matches. DNA for the CDR3: TGCGCCAGCAGTTCCGGGACAGGAATAAATGAAAAACTGTTTTTT. This sequence encodes CASSSGTGINEKLFF.

The chain couples TRBV7-9 to TRBJ2-1; D call uncertain. Trimming took off 1 base at V and 7 bases at J, with 5 bases between the two ends. The length of the CDR3 is 12 residues. In germline, CDR1 is SEHNR, CDR2 FQNEAQ (reference sequence). The CDR3, as DNA: TGTGCCAGCAGCTTAGTTCTGAATGAGCAGTTCTTC. It is translated as CASSLVLNEQFF.